Listed here are 7 T cell receptor beta chains from one sample, sequenced in a study of blood T cell repertoires in COVID-19 (dated by TCRdb to about 2020). Library method: the immunoSEQ multiplex PCR assay. Imported from immuneACCESS, the table was reduced by TCRdb to in-frame sequences with V and J called. These copies leave out some clones; in studies compared against another copy, an unresolved V gene accounts for under half, and the cause of the remainder is not known. Within this sample are over 100,000 clones, with 80% of them counted one time only. Of the sample, roughly 17% falls within the top ten clones. Source material: peripheral blood. All receptors come from a man aged 55 to 69 with active or convalescent COVID-19.

The chain combines TRBV7-3 with TRBJ2-2; 7 nucleotides match TRBD1. J gave up 2 bases and V 6 bases, and 3 bases lay outside the gene matches. Germline CDR1 reads SGHTA; CDR2 reads FQGTGA. The length of the CDR3 is 14 residues. The CDR3 here is CASRRQGNTGELFF. The CDR3 bases are TGTGCCAGCAGAAGACAGGGTAACACCGGGGAGCTGTTTTTT. Full variable domain (rest looked up from reference TRBV7-3 and TRBJ2-2): GAGVSQTPSNKVTEKGKYVELRCDPISGHTALYWYRQSLGQGPEFLIYFQGTGAADDSGLPNDRFFAVRPEGSVSTLKIQRTERGDSAVYLCASRRQGNTGELFFGEGSRLTVL.

V gene TRBV19 combines with J gene TRBJ2-5; D may be TRBD1 (7 bases). Trimming took 5 bases from V and 4 from J, leaving 14 bases between them. There are 14 residues in the CDR3. Germline CDR1 reads LNHDA; CDR2 reads SQIVND (reference sequence). In nucleotides, the CDR3 is TGTGCCAGTAGTCTGACAGGGAGGCGAGAGACCCAGTACTTC. It specifies CASSLTGRRETQYF.

This clone was seen a single time. The J gene is TRBJ2-7, the V gene TRBV29-1; 8 bases fit TRBD1. Germline lookup yields CDR1 SQVTM and CDR2 ANQGSEA. J gave up 4 bases and V 5 bases, and 10 bases lay outside the gene matches. This CDR3 is built from 14 residues. CDR3 region: CSVFFGTGPYEQYF. The CDR3 region has the DNA TGCAGCGTTTTTTTCGGGACAGGCCCTTACGAGCAGTACTTC.

The chain has TRBV18 and TRBJ2-7; TRBD1 might be the D (5 bases). V lost 3 bases, J lost 0 bases, and 9 bases lay in between. Per the germline V gene, CDR1 is KGHSH and CDR2 is LQKENI. CDR3 length: 14 residues. CDR3 coding DNA: TGTGCCAGCTCACCGGCAGGGAACTCCTACGAGCAGTACTTC. Protein product: CASSPAGNSYEQYF.

The V gene is TRBV5-1, the J gene TRBJ1-6; D is undetermined. Germline V gene sequence: CDR1 SGHRS, CDR2 YFSETQ. The V end was cut by 0 bases, the J end by 7 bases, with 8 bases between. The CDR3 covers 14 residues. CDR3 nucleotides: TGCGCCAGCAGCTTGGATCCGGGGAATTCACCCCTCCACTTT. Its translation is CASSLDPGNSPLHF.

This sequence joins TRBV7-6 and TRBJ2-7, with 13 bases that match TRBD2. J lost 5 bases, V lost 3 bases, and 10 bases had no gene match. This CDR3 has 17 amino acids. Germline V gene lookup returns CDR1 SGHVS and CDR2 FNYEAQ. In DNA form, the CDR3 reads TGTGCCAGCAGCTTGGGCCGGACTAGCGGGAGTCAGGACGAGCAGTACTTC. The encoded protein is CASSLGRTSGSQDEQYF.

At least ten counts were recorded for this clone. This sequence joins TRBV19 and TRBJ2-2, with TRBD1 as a possible D gene (6 bases). Germline V lookup: CDR1 LNHDA, CDR2 SQIVND (reference sequence). Trimming left V 3 bases short and J 1 base short, with 9 bases between. The CDR3 covers 15 residues. The chain's CDR3 is CASSIQTGNTGELFF. The CDR3 DNA reads as TGTGCCAGTAGTATCCAGACAGGGAACACCGGGGAGCTGTTTTTT. Full variable domain (outside the CDR3, taken from reference TRBV19 and TRBJ2-2): DGGITQSPKYLFRKEGQNVTLSCEQNLNHDAMYWYRQDPGQGLRLIYYSQIVNDFQKGDIAEGYSVSREKKESFPLTVTSAQKNPTAFYLCASSIQTGNTGELFFGEGSRLTVL.